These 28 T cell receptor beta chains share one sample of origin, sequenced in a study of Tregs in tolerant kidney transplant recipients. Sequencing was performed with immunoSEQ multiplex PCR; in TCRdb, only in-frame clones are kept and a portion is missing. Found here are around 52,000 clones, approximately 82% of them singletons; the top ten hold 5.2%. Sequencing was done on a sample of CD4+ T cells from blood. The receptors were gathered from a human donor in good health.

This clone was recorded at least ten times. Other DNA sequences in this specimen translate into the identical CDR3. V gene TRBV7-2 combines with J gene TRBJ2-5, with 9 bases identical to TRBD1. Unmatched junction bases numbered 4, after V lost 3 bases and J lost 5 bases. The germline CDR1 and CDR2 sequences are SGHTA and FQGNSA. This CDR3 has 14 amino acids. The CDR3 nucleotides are TGTGCCAGCAGCTTTCTGACAGGGGGGGAGACCCAGTACTTC. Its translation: CASSFLTGGETQYF.

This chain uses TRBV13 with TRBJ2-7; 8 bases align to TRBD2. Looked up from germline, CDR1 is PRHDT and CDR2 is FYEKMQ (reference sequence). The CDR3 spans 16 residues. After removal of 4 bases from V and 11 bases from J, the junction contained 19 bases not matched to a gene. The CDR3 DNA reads TGTGCCAGCAGCTCGACCGGGGGGGGCCTCCCTAGGTGGAAGTACTTC. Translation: CASSSTGGGLPRWKYF.

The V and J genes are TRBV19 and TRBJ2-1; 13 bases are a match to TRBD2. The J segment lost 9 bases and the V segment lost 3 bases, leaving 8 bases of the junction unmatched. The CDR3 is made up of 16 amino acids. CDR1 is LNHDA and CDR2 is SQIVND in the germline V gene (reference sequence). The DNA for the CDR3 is TGTGCCAGTAGTATCCCGGGACTAGCGGGAAAGGTTGAGCAGTTCTTC. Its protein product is CASSIPGLAGKVEQFF.

CDR3 coding DNA: TGTGCCAGCTCACCACGGCGGGAGACCCAGTACTTC. Translation gives CASSPRRETQYF. The chain links TRBV18 to TRBJ2-5; no clear D gene. The germline gives CDR1 KGHSH, CDR2 LQKENI. CDR3 size: 12 residues. V shed 1 base and J shed 5 bases, with 5 bases lying between them.

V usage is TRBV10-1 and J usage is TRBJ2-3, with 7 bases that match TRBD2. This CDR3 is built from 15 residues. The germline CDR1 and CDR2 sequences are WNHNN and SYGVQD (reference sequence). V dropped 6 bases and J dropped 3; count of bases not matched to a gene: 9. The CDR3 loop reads CASSAPGLQTDTQYF. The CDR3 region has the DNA TGCGCCAGCAGCGCCCCGGGACTACAAACAGATACGCAGTATTTT.

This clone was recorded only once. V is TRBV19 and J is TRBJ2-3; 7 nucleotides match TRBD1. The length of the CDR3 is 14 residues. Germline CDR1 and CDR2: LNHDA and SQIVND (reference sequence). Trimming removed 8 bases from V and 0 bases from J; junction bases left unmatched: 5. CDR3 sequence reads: CASRPGGSTDTQYF. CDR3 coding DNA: TGTGCCAGTCGGCCAGGGGGAAGCACAGATACGCAGTATTTT.

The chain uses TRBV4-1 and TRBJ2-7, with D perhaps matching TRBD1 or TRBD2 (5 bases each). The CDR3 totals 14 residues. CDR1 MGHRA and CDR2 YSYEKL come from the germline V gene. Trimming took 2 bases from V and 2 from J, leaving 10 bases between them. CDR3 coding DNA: TGCGCCAGCAGCCAATTTTCGGGGCCCTACGAGCAGTACTTC. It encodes CASSQFSGPYEQYF.

The CDR3: CASSRSHRGEQYF. The CDR3 region has the DNA TGTGCCAGCAGCCGATCCCATCGAGGGGAGCAGTACTTC. This rearrangement joins TRBV6-5 to TRBJ2-7, with D possibly matching TRBD2 (5 bases). CDR3 length equals 13 residues. The V gene lost 6 bases and the J gene lost 7 bases, with 16 bases spanning the gap. Germline V gene sequence: CDR1 MNHEY, CDR2 SVGAGI.

Here the CDR3 reads CASSHFRTSGSGETQYF. DNA for the CDR3: TGTGCCAGCAGCCACTTTCGGACTAGCGGGAGTGGGGAGACCCAGTACTTC. V is TRBV7-2 and J is TRBJ2-5; TRBD2 aligns across 13 bases. With 5 bases clipped from V and 5 bases from J, the junction kept 11 bases outside the gene matches. Germline CDR1 reads SGHTA; CDR2 reads FQGNSA. CDR3 size: 17 residues.

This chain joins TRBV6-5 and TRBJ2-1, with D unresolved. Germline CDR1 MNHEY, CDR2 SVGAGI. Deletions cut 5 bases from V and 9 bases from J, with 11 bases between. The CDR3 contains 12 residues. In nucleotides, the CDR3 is TGTGCCAGCAGTGTCCGAGGACGTGAGCAGTTCTTC. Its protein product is CASSVRGREQFF.

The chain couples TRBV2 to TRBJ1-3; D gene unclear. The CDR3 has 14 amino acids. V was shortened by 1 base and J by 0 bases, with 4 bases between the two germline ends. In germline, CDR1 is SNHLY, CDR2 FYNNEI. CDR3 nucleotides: TGTGCCAGCAGTGAAGGTTACTCTGGAAACACCATATATTTT. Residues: CASSEGYSGNTIYF.

CDR3 DNA sequence: TGTGCCAGCAGCGCAACCCCAGTAGGGGGGACCTACGAGCAGTACTTC. Translated: CASSATPVGGTYEQYF. The chain uses TRBV9 and TRBJ2-7, with D tentatively TRBD1 or TRBD2 (6 bases each). The CDR3 covers 16 residues. V shed 3 bases and J shed 2 bases, with 18 bases lying between them. The germline CDR1 and CDR2 sequences are SGDLS and YYNGEE.

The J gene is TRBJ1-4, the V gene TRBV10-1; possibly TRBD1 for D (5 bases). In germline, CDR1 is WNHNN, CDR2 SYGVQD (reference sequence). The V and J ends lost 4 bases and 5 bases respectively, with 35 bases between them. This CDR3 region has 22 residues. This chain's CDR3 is CASSVPSPDTPKPTPPNEKLFF. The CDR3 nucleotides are TGCGCCAGCAGTGTTCCATCTCCGGACACCCCAAAACCGACACCACCCAATGAAAAACTGTTTTTT.

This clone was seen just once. The CDR3 region is CASRAPVGGDDEKLFF. DNA of the CDR3: TGTGCCAGCAGAGCCCCCGTGGGGGGGGATGATGAAAAACTGTTTTTT. The V and J genes are TRBV28 and TRBJ1-4, with TRBD1 as a possible D gene (5 bases). V was shortened by 6 bases and J by 6 bases, with 20 bases between the two germline ends. From germline, CDR1 is MDHEN and CDR2 SYDVKM. This CDR3 comprises 16 residues.

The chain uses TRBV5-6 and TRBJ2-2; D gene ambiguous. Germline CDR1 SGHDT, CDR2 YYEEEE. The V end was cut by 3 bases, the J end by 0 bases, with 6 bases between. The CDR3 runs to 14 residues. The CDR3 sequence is CASSWKANTGELFF. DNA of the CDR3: TGTGCCAGCAGCTGGAAAGCGAACACCGGGGAGCTGTTTTTT. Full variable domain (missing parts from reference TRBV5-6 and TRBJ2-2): DAGVTQSPTHLIKTRGQQVTLRCSPKSGHDTVSWYQQALGQGPQFIFQYYEEEERQRGNFPDRFSGHQFPNYSSELNVNALLLGDSALYLCASSWKANTGELFFGEGSRLTVL.

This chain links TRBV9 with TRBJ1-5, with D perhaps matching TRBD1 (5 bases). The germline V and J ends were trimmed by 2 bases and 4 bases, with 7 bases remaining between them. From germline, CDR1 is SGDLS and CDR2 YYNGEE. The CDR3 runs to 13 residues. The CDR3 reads CASSVGTNQPQHF. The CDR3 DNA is TGTGCCAGCAGCGTGGGGACTAATCAGCCCCAGCATTTT.

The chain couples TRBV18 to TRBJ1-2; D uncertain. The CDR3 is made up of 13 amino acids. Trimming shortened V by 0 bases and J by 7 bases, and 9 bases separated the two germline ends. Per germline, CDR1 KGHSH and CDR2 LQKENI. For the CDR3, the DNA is TGTGCCAGCTCACCACCTGAGCGGTTTGGCTACACCTTC. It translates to CASSPPERFGYTF. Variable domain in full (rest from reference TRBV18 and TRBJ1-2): NAGVMQNPRHLVRRRGQEARLRCSPMKGHSHVYWYRQLPEEGLKFMVYLQKENIIDESGMPKERFSAEFPKEGPSILRIQQVVRGDSAAYFCASSPPERFGYTFGSGTRLTVV.

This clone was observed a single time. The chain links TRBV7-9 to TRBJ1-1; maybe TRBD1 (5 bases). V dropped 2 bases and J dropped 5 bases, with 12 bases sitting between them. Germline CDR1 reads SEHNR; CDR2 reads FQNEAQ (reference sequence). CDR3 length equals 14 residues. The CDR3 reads CASSLSREQTEAFF. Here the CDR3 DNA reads TGTGCCAGCAGCTTAAGCAGGGAACAGACTGAAGCTTTCTTT.

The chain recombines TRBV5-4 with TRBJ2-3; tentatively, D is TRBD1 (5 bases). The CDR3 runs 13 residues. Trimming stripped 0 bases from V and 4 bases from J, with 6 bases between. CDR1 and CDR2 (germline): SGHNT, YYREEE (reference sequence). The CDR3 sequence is CASSLEQADTQYF. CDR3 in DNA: TGTGCCAGCAGCTTGGAACAGGCAGATACGCAGTATTTT.

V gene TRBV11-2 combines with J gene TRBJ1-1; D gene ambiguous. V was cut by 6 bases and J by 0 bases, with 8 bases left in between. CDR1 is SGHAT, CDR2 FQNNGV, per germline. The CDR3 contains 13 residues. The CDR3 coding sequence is TGTGCCAGCAGAAAGATCATGAACACTGAAGCTTTCTTT. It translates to CASRKIMNTEAFF.

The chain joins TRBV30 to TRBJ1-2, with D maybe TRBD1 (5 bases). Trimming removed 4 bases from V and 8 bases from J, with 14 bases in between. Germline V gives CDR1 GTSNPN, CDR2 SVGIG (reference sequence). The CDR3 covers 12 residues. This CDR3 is CAWNNRGAGYTF. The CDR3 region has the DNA TGTGCCTGGAACAACCGGGGCGCGGGCTACACCTTC.

The CDR3 DNA reads TGTGCCAGCAGTTACTTAGAGGGTGTACATGAGCAGTTCTTC. Translating gives CASSYLEGVHEQFF. The J gene is TRBJ2-1, the V gene TRBV6-6, with D possibly matching TRBD2 (5 bases). Germline CDR1 reads MNHNY; CDR2 reads SVGAGI (reference sequence). The germline V and J ends were trimmed by 1 base and 8 bases, with 12 bases remaining between them. The CDR3 contains 14 residues.

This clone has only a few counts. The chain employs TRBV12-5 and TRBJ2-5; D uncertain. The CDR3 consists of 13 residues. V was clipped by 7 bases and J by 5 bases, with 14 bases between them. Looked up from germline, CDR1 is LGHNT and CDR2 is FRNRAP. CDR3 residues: CASVPGVGETQYF. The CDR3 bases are TGTGCTAGTGTTCCCGGAGTTGGGGAGACCCAGTACTTC.

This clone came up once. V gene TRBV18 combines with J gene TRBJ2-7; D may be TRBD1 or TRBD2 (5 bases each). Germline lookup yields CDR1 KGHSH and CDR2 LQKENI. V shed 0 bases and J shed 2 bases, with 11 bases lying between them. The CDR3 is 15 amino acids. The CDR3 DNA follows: TGTGCCAGCTCACCACCTGAGAGGGGAGCCTACGAGCAGTACTTC. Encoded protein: CASSPPERGAYEQYF.

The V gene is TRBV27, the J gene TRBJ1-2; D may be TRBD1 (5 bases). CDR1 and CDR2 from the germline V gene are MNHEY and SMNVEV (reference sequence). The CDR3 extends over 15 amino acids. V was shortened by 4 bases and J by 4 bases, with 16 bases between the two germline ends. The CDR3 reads CASSSRTSHRYGYTF. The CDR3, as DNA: TGTGCCAGCAGTTCGAGGACAAGTCACCGCTATGGCTACACCTTC.

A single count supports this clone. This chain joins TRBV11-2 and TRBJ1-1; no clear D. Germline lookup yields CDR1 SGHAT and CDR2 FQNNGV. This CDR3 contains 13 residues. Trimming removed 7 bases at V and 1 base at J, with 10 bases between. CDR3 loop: CASTLDGNTEAFF. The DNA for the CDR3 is TGTGCCAGCACCCTGGACGGGAACACTGAAGCTTTCTTT.

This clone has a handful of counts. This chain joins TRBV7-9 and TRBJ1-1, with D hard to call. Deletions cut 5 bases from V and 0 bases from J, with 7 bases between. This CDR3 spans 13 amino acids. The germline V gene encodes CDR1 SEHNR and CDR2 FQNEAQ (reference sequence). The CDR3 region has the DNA TGTGCCAGCAGCACACAGATGAACACTGAAGCTTTCTTT. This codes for CASSTQMNTEAFF.

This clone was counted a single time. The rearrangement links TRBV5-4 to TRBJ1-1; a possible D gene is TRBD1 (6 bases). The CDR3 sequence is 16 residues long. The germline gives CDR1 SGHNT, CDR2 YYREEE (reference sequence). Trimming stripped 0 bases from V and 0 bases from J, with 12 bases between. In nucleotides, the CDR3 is TGTGCCAGCAGCTTGGTGGGGGCCACCATGAACACTGAAGCTTTCTTT. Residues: CASSLVGATMNTEAFF.